The 29 T cell receptor beta chains presented below share a single source sample, sequenced in a study of T cells in Graves' hyperthyroidism and ophthalmopathy. The source material, RNA transcripts, was used to amplify TCR beta CDR3 regions. The HTBI primer set drove a first-round RT-PCR of the TCR CDR3. TCRdb independently ran MiXCR on the multiplex PCR reads; one entry per CDR3 protein. The sample lists roughly 510,000 distinct CDR3 sequences, less than 25% seen once, with roughly 29% in the top ten. The sequencing input was blood. These receptors all stem from a man between 18 and 35 years old with Graves' hyperthyroidism.

This clonotype was seen many times. The chain has TRBV28 and TRBJ1-5; 9 bases agree with TRBD1. V lost 5 bases to trimming and J lost 6 bases; unmatched junction nucleotides: 8. Per the germline V gene, CDR1 is MDHEN and CDR2 is SYDVKM. CDR3 size: 15 residues. CDR3 in amino acids: CASSALGQGVQPQHF. The CDR3 nucleotides read TGTGCCAGCAGTGCCTTGGGACAGGGAGTTCAGCCCCAGCATTTT.

V is TRBV12-3 or TRBV12-4 and J is TRBJ1-3, with D maybe TRBD1 (5 bases). This CDR3 comprises 13 residues. V gave up 5 bases and J gave up 4 bases, with 9 bases separating them. CDR3 region: CASSRGGGNTIYF. As DNA, the CDR3 is TGTGCCAGCAGTCGGGGGGGAGGAAACACCATATATTTT.

About this clonotype: A read error may be the cause here, since a much bigger clone is one base away. The genes are TRBV4-1 and TRBJ2-7; D may be TRBD1 (6 bases). Trimming pared 4 bases from V and 4 bases from J, leaving 17 bases between. Germline V gene data show CDR1 as MGHRA and CDR2 as YSYEKL. The CDR3 is 15 residues long. The CDR3 nucleotides are TGCGCCAGCAGCCGCATAGGGGGAGCCCCTTACGAGCAGTACTTC. Translating it yields CASSRIGGAPYEQYF.

This clonotype occurred many times. The chain combines TRBV9 with TRBJ1-1, with 8 bases identical to TRBD1. Germline V gives CDR1 SGDLS, CDR2 YYNGEE. CDR3 length equals 15 residues. The junction had 5 bases not matched to a gene; V was cut back by 3 bases and J by 1 base. The CDR3 loop reads CASSETGTGNTEAFF. The CDR3 bases are TGTGCCAGCAGCGAGACCGGGACAGGGAACACTGAAGCTTTCTTT.

This clonotype has at least ten counts. The V and J genes are TRBV13 and TRBJ2-2; TRBD2 aligns across 7 bases. The CDR3 contains 16 residues. V lost 0 bases, J lost 3 bases, and 4 bases stayed unmatched. Germline V gene sequence: CDR1 PRHDT, CDR2 FYEKMQ (reference sequence). DNA for the CDR3: TGTGCCAGCAGCTTAGGGCGGGGGTCGGACACCGGGGAGCTGTTTTTT. It translates to CASSLGRGSDTGELFF.

This clonotype was counted at least ten times. The gene calls are TRBV7-8 and TRBJ2-7; D might be TRBD1 or TRBD2, each matching 5 bases. Trimming pared 1 base from V and 2 bases from J, leaving 15 bases between. The CDR3 has 16 residues. Germline loops: CDR1 SGHVS, CDR2 FQNEAQ. The CDR3 loop is CASSLEGRGATYEQYF. In DNA form, the CDR3 reads TGTGCCAGCAGCTTAGAAGGGAGAGGGGCGACCTACGAGCAGTACTTC.

V is TRBV19 and J is TRBJ2-7; 11 bases line up with TRBD1. The CDR3 contains 14 residues. The V and J ends lost 5 bases and 3 bases, in that order; junction bases with no gene match: 3. Germline CDR1 is LNHDA and CDR2 is SQIVND (reference sequence). The CDR3 loop reads CASSSGQGDYEQYF. CDR3 DNA: TGTGCCAGTAGTTCGGGACAGGGGGACTACGAGCAGTACTTC. Filled out from reference TRBV19 and TRBJ2-7, the complete variable domain reads DGGITQSPKYLFRKEGQNVTLSCEQNLNHDAMYWYRQDPGQGLRLIYYSQIVNDFQKGDIAEGYSVSREKKESFPLTVTSAQKNPTAFYLCASSSGQGDYEQYFGPGTRLTVT.

This clonotype was seen many times. J is TRBJ1-2 and V is TRBV15, with D tentatively TRBD1 (6 bases). Germline assignment: CDR1 LNHNV and CDR2 YYDKDF (reference sequence). The CDR3 consists of 14 residues. V shed 0 bases and J shed 8 bases, with 13 bases lying between them. The DNA of the CDR3 is TGTGCCACCAGCAGAGACTGGAACAGGGACGGCTACACCTTC. This sequence encodes CATSRDWNRDGYTF.

The rearrangement joins TRBV12-3 or TRBV12-4 to TRBJ2-7; 14 bases are a match to TRBD2. The V gene end was trimmed by 6 bases and the J gene end by 4 bases; junction bases not matched to a gene: 5. The CDR3 runs to 15 residues. The CDR3 nucleotides are TGTGCCAGCAGGCAGGGACTAGCGGGAGAGTACGAGCAGTACTTC. Its protein is CASRQGLAGEYEQYF.

At least ten counts were recorded for this clonotype. The chain recombines TRBV2 with TRBJ1-1; D may be TRBD1 (5 bases). This CDR3 is 12 amino acids long. V was shortened by 6 bases and J by 5 bases, with 10 bases between the two germline ends. Germline values: CDR1 SNHLY, CDR2 FYNNEI. The CDR3 DNA follows: TGTGCCAGCAGGGGGGACTGGACTGAAGCTTTCTTT. Its protein is CASRGDWTEAFF.

There are many counts of this clonotype. The rearrangement joins TRBV6-1 to TRBJ1-1; tentative D call: TRBD1 (5 bases). The V end was cut by 4 bases, the J end by 6 bases, with 12 bases between. Germline V gives CDR1 MNHNS, CDR2 SASEGT. This CDR3 is 13 amino acids long. CDR3 amino acids: CASSVRVGAEAFF. The CDR3 DNA reads TGTGCCAGCAGTGTCAGGGTCGGAGCTGAAGCTTTCTTT.

This clonotype was observed at least ten times. The chain combines TRBV27 with TRBJ1-2; no reliable D call. This CDR3 has 13 amino acids. V lost 0 bases to trimming and J lost 6 bases, with 8 bases between them. Germline assignment: CDR1 MNHEY and CDR2 SMNVEV (reference sequence). The CDR3 DNA sequence: TGTGCCAGCAGTTTATCCACAGTTGATGGCTACACCTTC. Protein sequence: CASSLSTVDGYTF.

At least ten counts were recorded for this clonotype. The rearrangement joins TRBV28 to TRBJ1-2; 8 positions agree with TRBD1. Germline-derived CDR1 and CDR2 are MDHEN and SYDVKM. This CDR3 is built from 16 residues. V dropped 2 bases and J dropped 8; count of bases not matched to a gene: 13. The DNA for the CDR3 is TGTGCCAGCAGTTTAGAGGTCCAGGGGGCGTATGAAGGCTACACCTTC. It yields the protein CASSLEVQGAYEGYTF.

This clonotype was observed at least ten times. The chain recombines TRBV12-3 or TRBV12-4 with TRBJ1-1, with TRBD1 matching over 7 bases. The CDR3 extends over 14 amino acids. Trimming took 6 bases from V and 6 from J; bases not matched to a gene: 10. This chain's CDR3 is CASSLTGQESEAFF. The CDR3 DNA is TGTGCCAGCAGCCTTACCGGACAGGAATCTGAAGCTTTCTTT.

This chain uses TRBV20-1 with TRBJ2-7, with D hard to call. This CDR3 has 15 amino acids. V was clipped by 0 bases and J by 2 bases, with 14 bases between them. Germline V lookup: CDR1 DFQATT, CDR2 SNEGSKA (reference sequence). The CDR3 DNA is TGCAGTGCTAGAGAGGCTATCGACCTAACCTACGAGCAGTACTTC. It translates to CSAREAIDLTYEQYF.

In its sample, this clonotype was seen a few times. The rearrangement links TRBV29-1 to TRBJ1-2; tentatively, D is TRBD1 (6 bases). Trimming took off 6 bases at V and 6 bases at J, with 14 bases between the two ends. Germline CDR1 is SQVTM and CDR2 is ANQGSEA. The CDR3 is made up of 12 amino acids. The CDR3 coding sequence is TGCAGCGTCTTCACCTACAGGGATGGCTACACCTTC. Amino acid sequence: CSVFTYRDGYTF.

The chain employs TRBV19 and TRBJ1-5, with D uncertain. With 2 bases removed from V and 1 base from J, the gap between germline ends came to 12 bases. The CDR3 consists of 16 residues. CDR1 LNHDA and CDR2 SQIVND come from the germline V gene (reference sequence). CDR3 DNA sequence: TGTGCCAGTAGTATATCTGCTACAGAAAGCAATCAGCCCCAGCATTTT. Amino acids: CASSISATESNQPQHF.

The chain has TRBV30 and TRBJ2-2, with unresolved D. Trimming pared 4 bases from V and 6 bases from J, leaving 6 bases between. Germline values: CDR1 GTSNPN, CDR2 SVGIG (reference sequence). This CDR3 has 11 amino acids. CDR3 DNA sequence: TGTGCCTGGAATCGGGCCGGGGAGCTGTTTTTT. This encodes CAWNRAGELFF.

In its sample, this clonotype was seen a few times. This chain uses TRBV12-3 or TRBV12-4 with TRBJ2-3; 12 nucleotides line up with TRBD2. The trim removed 7 bases at V and 4 bases at J, leaving 6 bases unmatched. The CDR3 spans 15 residues. The DNA for the CDR3 is TGTGCCAGCATCTTGACTAGCGGGGGCGCAGATACGCAGTATTTT. This codes for CASILTSGGADTQYF.

A word on this clonotype: Since a much larger clone is just one base distant, this may be a read error. The chain uses TRBV20-1 and TRBJ2-7; 11 nucleotides align to TRBD2. CDR1 is DFQATT and CDR2 is SNEGSKA in the germline V gene (reference sequence). This CDR3 contains 15 residues. CDR3 nucleotides: TGCAATGCTAGAGATCTGACTAGCGGGGCCTACGAGCAGTACTTC. Residues: CNARDLTSGAYEQYF.

This clonotype was observed at least ten times. V gene TRBV2 combines with J gene TRBJ1-2; D is unresolved. Deletions cut 6 bases from V and 3 bases from J, with 8 bases between. The CDR3 spans 12 residues. The germline gives CDR1 SNHLY, CDR2 FYNNEI. The CDR3 spells CASRTEDYGYTF. The DNA of the CDR3 is TGTGCCAGCAGGACGGAGGACTATGGCTACACCTTC.

This clonotype was counted many times. Its ends do not fully match the called genes, so a read error is possible. The chain couples TRBV27 to TRBJ2-7; D is possibly TRBD1 (5 bases). Germline CDR1 is MNHEY and CDR2 is SMNVEV (reference sequence). This CDR3 has 13 residues. The CDR3 spells CACSAGPTYEQYF. The CDR3 bases are TGTGCCTGCAGCGCAGGGCCGACCTACGAGCAGTACTTC.

This clonotype was seen at least ten times. The chain employs TRBV28 and TRBJ2-7; the match to TRBD1 covers 7 bases. CDR1 is MDHEN, CDR2 SYDVKM, per germline. The CDR3 contains 16 residues. The V gene end was trimmed by 4 bases and the J gene end by 1 base; junction bases not matched to a gene: 10. CDR3 loop: CASSSPGTVNSYEQYF. DNA of the CDR3: TGTGCCAGCAGTTCCCCCGGGACAGTCAATTCCTACGAGCAGTACTTC. The entire variable domain, with the rest obtained from reference TRBV28 and TRBJ2-7, is as follows: DVKVTQSSRYLVKRTGEKVFLECVQDMDHENMFWYRQDPGLGLRLIYFSYDVKMKEKGDIPEGYSVSREKKERFSLILESASTNQTSMYLCASSSPGTVNSYEQYFGPGTRLTVT.

This chain connects TRBV13 to TRBJ2-5, with D possibly matching TRBD1 (5 bases). Trimming cost V 4 bases and J 1 base, with 10 bases left between them. The CDR3 length is 14 residues. The V gene's germline CDR1 is PRHDT and CDR2 FYEKMQ (reference sequence). CDR3 nucleotide sequence: TGTGCCAGCAGCTGGGGCGCCCCCCAAGAGACCCAGTACTTC. It yields the protein CASSWGAPQETQYF.

This clonotype was seen many times. In DNA form, the CDR3 reads TGTGCCAGTACTCAGACAGGGATCAATAACTATGGCTACACCTTC. As protein: CASTQTGINNYGYTF. The V gene is TRBV19, the J gene TRBJ1-2, with 7 bases identical to TRBD1. Germline loops: CDR1 LNHDA, CDR2 SQIVND (reference sequence). This CDR3 comprises 15 residues. V was pared by 7 bases and J by 1 base, with 9 bases of the junction left unmatched.

This clonotype was seen repeatedly, ten times or more. This chain connects TRBV10-3 to TRBJ1-1, with 8 positions matching TRBD1. Germline V gene sequence: CDR1 ENHRY, CDR2 SYGVKD. This CDR3 has 14 amino acids. Trimming at V came to 2 bases and at J to 5 bases, leaving 4 bases not matched to a gene. CDR3 DNA sequence: TGTGCCATCAGTGAGAATGACAGGGGAACTGAAGCTTTCTTT. It specifies CAISENDRGTEAFF.

This clonotype was found many times. This chain links TRBV12-3 or TRBV12-4 with TRBJ1-2; 7 bases fit TRBD1. The CDR3 length is 14 residues. Losses at the gene ends were 5 bases for V and 8 bases for J; bases not matched to a gene: 11. CDR3 protein: CASSPTGTVGGYTF. CDR3 nucleotide sequence: TGTGCCAGCAGTCCGACAGGGACGGTCGGAGGCTACACCTTC.

The CDR3 DNA is TGTGCCAGCAGCTTAGGTGGGGGGCGCGGAGAGACCCAGTACTTC. Translated, it gives CASSLGGGRGETQYF. This chain joins TRBV7-8 and TRBJ2-5, with D perhaps TRBD1 or TRBD2 (6 bases each). Germline CDR1 and CDR2: SGHVS and FQNEAQ. This CDR3 comprises 15 residues. Trimming shortened V by 1 base and J by 4 bases, and 13 bases separated the two germline ends.

This clonotype turned up a few times. The chain uses TRBV7-9 and TRBJ2-5; perhaps TRBD2 as D (7 bases). The CDR3 runs to 15 residues. V lost 4 bases, J lost 5 bases, and 17 bases lay in between. Germline CDR1 and CDR2: SEHNR and FQNEAQ (reference sequence). CDR3 region: CASSSLGGAWETQYF. The CDR3 DNA is TGTGCCAGCAGCTCCCTAGGGGGGGCTTGGGAGACCCAGTACTTC.